The 21 T cell receptor beta chains below come from one sample, sequenced in a study of T-cell reconstitution after alpha-beta-depleted transplantation in children. Molecular barcoding with unique molecular identifiers was used for the TCRbeta library. TCRdb reprocessed the PCR reads via MiXCR and lists one record per CDR3 protein. Of around 600,000 distinct CDR3 sequences listed, 20% to 25% are singletons. The specimen comprised PBMCs, mostly from graft donor cells, sampled 360 days after TCRalphabeta/CD19-depleted stem cell transplant. The receptors were gathered from a boy younger than two who had a stem cell transplant for acute myeloid leukemia, so the T cells may come from the graft donor.

The chain combines TRBV27 with TRBJ2-1; a weak D match, TRBD1 (6 bases). Trimming cost V 4 bases and J 8 bases, with 12 bases left between them. The CDR3 loop spans 13 amino acids. Germline loops: CDR1 MNHEY, CDR2 SMNVEV (reference sequence). The CDR3 here is CASSSLQGDEQFF. For the CDR3, the DNA is TGTGCCAGCAGTTCCTTACAGGGAGATGAGCAGTTCTTC.

The table lists this clonotype with a few counts. The V call is TRBV14, the J call TRBJ1-1, with TRBD1 as a possible D gene (5 bases). Per the germline V gene, CDR1 is SGHDN and CDR2 is FVKESK. This CDR3 region has 16 residues. The ends were cut back, 3 bases at V and 3 bases at J, with 17 bases in the middle. The CDR3, as DNA: TGTGCCAGCAGCCATCAGCCAGGGTTAGGGGACACTGAAGCTTTCTTT. It translates to CASSHQPGLGDTEAFF.

This clonotype occurred a few times. V gene TRBV7-2 combines with J gene TRBJ2-3, with 9 bases that match TRBD2. The CDR3 contains 17 residues. With 3 bases clipped from V and 2 bases from J, the junction kept 9 bases outside the gene matches. Germline CDR1 is SGHTA and CDR2 is FQGNSA. CDR3 in DNA: TGTGCCAGCAGCTTTGCTCTCGCGGGGGGGCCCACAGATACGCAGTATTTT. Protein sequence: CASSFALAGGPTDTQYF.

This clonotype was picked up a small number of times. This sequence joins TRBV20-1 and TRBJ1-5; D uncertain. The V gene's germline CDR1 is DFQATT and CDR2 SNEGSKA (reference sequence). V lost 6 bases, J lost 4 bases, and 13 bases lay in between. The CDR3 consists of 13 residues. The chain's CDR3 is CSAPSGVNQPQHF. The CDR3 nucleotides read TGCAGTGCCCCGAGTGGGGTAAATCAGCCCCAGCATTTT.

The chain links TRBV29-1 to TRBJ2-7, with 8 bases lining up with TRBD2. The V and J ends lost 6 bases and 2 bases, in that order; junction bases with no gene match: 15. The CDR3 runs 16 residues. CDR1 SQVTM and CDR2 ANQGSEA come from the germline V gene. The CDR3 region has the DNA TGCAGCGTCCTGGGGATTTCACCGGGACTAGCCTACGAGCAGTACTTC. The encoded protein is CSVLGISPGLAYEQYF.

Ten or more counts support this clonotype. The rearrangement joins TRBV24-1 to TRBJ2-3; no reliable D call. Germline values: CDR1 KGHDR, CDR2 SFDVKD. The CDR3 is 15 amino acids. Trimming removed 3 bases from V and 0 bases from J, with 9 bases in between. Here the CDR3 DNA reads TGTGCCACCAGTGATCCCCTCAGGAGCACAGATACGCAGTATTTT. Protein sequence: CATSDPLRSTDTQYF.

V gene TRBV28 combines with J gene TRBJ2-7, with D unresolved. CDR3 length: 13 residues. V was clipped by 6 bases and J by 2 bases, with 11 bases between them. Germline V lookup: CDR1 MDHEN, CDR2 SYDVKM. CDR3 protein: CASSSDVTYEQYV. In DNA, the CDR3 is TGTGCCAGCAGCTCCGACGTTACCTACGAGCAGTACGTC.

This clonotype has just a few counts. This may be a read error, as it is one base from a much larger clone. The V and J genes are TRBV12-3 or TRBV12-4 and TRBJ1-1; a possible D gene is TRBD1 (6 bases). V dropped 5 bases and J dropped 1 base, with 8 bases sitting between them. The CDR3 totals 13 residues. The CDR3: CASSGQRNTEAFF. CDR3 DNA sequence: TGTGCCAGCAGTGGACAGCGGAACACTGAAGCTTTCTTT.

This clonotype has just a few counts. In DNA, the CDR3 is TGTGCCAGCAGTTACTCCCGCAACTCCTACAATGAGCAGTTCTTC. It encodes CASSYSRNSYNEQFF. The chain is built from TRBV6-5 and TRBJ2-1; D remains unclear. Germline-derived CDR1 and CDR2 are MNHEY and SVGAGI. The CDR3 runs 15 residues. V was shortened by 0 bases and J by 0 bases, with 6 bases between the two germline ends.

V and J are TRBV20-1 and TRBJ1-6; D uncertain. The CDR3 is 11 amino acids. Per germline, CDR1 DFQATT and CDR2 SNEGSKA (reference sequence). V was shortened by 6 bases and J by 10 bases, with 10 bases between the two germline ends. The CDR3 spells CSAVGGSPLHF. CDR3 DNA: TGCAGTGCAGTTGGTGGCTCACCCCTCCACTTT.

The genes are TRBV15 and TRBJ2-1; TRBD2 matches at 13 bases. The V gene's germline CDR1 is LNHNV and CDR2 YYDKDF (reference sequence). CDR3 size: 19 residues. After removal of 3 bases from V and 3 bases from J, the junction contained 11 bases not matched to a gene. The CDR3 sequence: CATSSPTSGGPTFYNEQFF. The CDR3 DNA is TGTGCCACCAGCAGCCCGACTAGCGGGGGGCCAACCTTCTACAATGAGCAGTTCTTC. Based on the CDR3 plus reference TRBV15 and TRBJ2-1, the full variable domain is DAMVIQNPRYQVTQFGKPVTLSCSQTLNHNVMYWYQQKSSQAPKLLFHYYDKDFNNEADTPDNFQSRRPNTSFCFLDIRSPGLGDTAMYLCATSSPTSGGPTFYNEQFFGPGTRLTVL.

The chain combines TRBV7-6 with TRBJ2-1, with 7 bases identical to TRBD1. This CDR3 is 15 amino acids long. Germline V lookup: CDR1 SGHVS, CDR2 FNYEAQ. Trimming took 1 base from V and 6 from J; bases not matched to a gene: 6. The CDR3, as DNA: TGTGCCAGCAGCTTAGAGCAGGGGGTGGTCAATGAGCAGTTCTTC. The encoded protein is CASSLEQGVVNEQFF.

This clonotype was recorded at least ten times. The gene calls are TRBV6-5 and TRBJ2-7; D is perhaps TRBD1 (5 bases). The CDR3 is 15 residues long. V was clipped by 5 bases and J by 3 bases, with 17 bases between them. CDR1 is MNHEY, CDR2 SVGAGI, per germline. The CDR3 loop is CASSNRQRPVYEQYV. DNA for the CDR3: TGTGCCAGCAGTAACCGACAGAGACCAGTCTACGAGCAGTACGTC.

This clonotype has ten or more counts. The chain links TRBV13 to TRBJ2-5; 9 bases are shared with TRBD1. The CDR3 loop spans 15 amino acids. In germline, CDR1 is PRHDT, CDR2 FYEKMQ (reference sequence). The J segment lost 4 bases and the V segment lost 2 bases, leaving 5 bases of the junction unmatched. Written as DNA, the CDR3 is TGTGCCAGCAGCTTACTACAGGGGGCGAGAGAGACCCAGTACTTC. This encodes CASSLLQGARETQYF.

Many counts were recorded for this clonotype. This rearrangement joins TRBV6-2 or TRBV6-3 to TRBJ1-1; 7 bases agree with TRBD1. Per germline, CDR1 MNHEY and CDR2 SVGEGT. This CDR3 region has 15 residues. J gave up 4 bases and V 2 bases, and 7 bases lay outside the gene matches. Written as DNA, the CDR3 is TGTGCCAGCAGTTACCTAAACAGGGGTAGCACTGAAGCTTTCTTT. It is translated as CASSYLNRGSTEAFF.

This clonotype showed up just a few times. CDR3 sequence: CSAKDPTMTNEKLFF. CDR3 coding DNA: TGCAGTGCTAAAGACCCGACAATGACTAATGAAAAACTGTTTTTT. V usage is TRBV20-1 and J usage is TRBJ1-4; D not resolved. V was cut by 4 bases and J by 2 bases, with 14 bases left in between. Germline V gives CDR1 DFQATT, CDR2 SNEGSKA (reference sequence). The CDR3 covers 15 residues.

This clonotype has just a few counts. The chain couples TRBV28 to TRBJ1-3; D is undetermined. The V gene lost 4 bases and the J gene lost 1 base, with 14 bases spanning the gap. Germline values: CDR1 MDHEN, CDR2 SYDVKM. The CDR3 spans 16 residues. The CDR3 spells CASSSNQLGSGNTIYF. In nucleotides, the CDR3 is TGTGCCAGCAGTTCTAACCAACTTGGATCTGGAAACACCATATATTTT.

The sample holds a few counts of this clonotype. This chain connects TRBV11-2 to TRBJ2-3; a possible D gene is TRBD1 (6 bases). The CDR3 loop spans 15 amino acids. The germline CDR1 and CDR2 sequences are SGHAT and FQNNGV. Trimming took 1 base from V and 2 from J, leaving 10 bases between them. CDR3 nucleotide sequence: TGTGCCAGCAGCTTAGGGGGGCCATTCACAGATACGCAGTATTTT. Residues: CASSLGGPFTDTQYF.

This clonotype appeared many times. This sequence joins TRBV12-3 or TRBV12-4 and TRBJ2-1; D gene ambiguous. There are 16 residues in the CDR3. V lost 4 bases to trimming and J lost 2 bases, with 15 bases between them. Here the CDR3 DNA reads TGTGCCAGCAGTTCGACTCCGAGGTCCACCTACAATGAGCAGTTCTTC. Its protein product is CASSSTPRSTYNEQFF.

This clonotype was picked up a small number of times. The chain is built from TRBV20-1 and TRBJ2-5; D may be TRBD1 (5 bases). V was clipped by 3 bases and J by 5 bases, with 16 bases between them. This CDR3 is 14 amino acids long. Germline V gives CDR1 DFQATT, CDR2 SNEGSKA (reference sequence). The CDR3 loop is CSARSQDGAETQYF. CDR3 DNA sequence: TGCAGTGCTAGGTCCCAGGATGGGGCGGAGACCCAGTACTTC.

This rearrangement joins TRBV7-9 to TRBJ2-7, with TRBD2 identical over 8 bases. There are 14 residues in the CDR3. Germline V gene data show CDR1 as SEHNR and CDR2 as FQNEAQ (reference sequence). Trimming at V came to 2 bases and at J to 7 bases, leaving 7 bases not matched to a gene. The CDR3 DNA sequence: TGTGCCAGCAGCTTAAATGTACCGGGAGGGGAGCAGTACTTC. Protein product: CASSLNVPGGEQYF.